The 12 T cell receptor beta chains below come from one sample, sequenced in a study of beta chain features in type 1 diabetes. Findings and caveats of the study: Significant though moderate, a shortening of TCRB CDR3s appeared in all four CD4+ subsets of Type 1 diabetes patients.

As every portion of the isolated RNA was reverse transcribed, the sequencing read expressed TCRB transcripts. Sequencing was performed with immunoSEQ multiplex PCR; in TCRdb, only in-frame clones are kept and a portion is missing. The table records under 300,000 clones, roughly 22% of them present only once. The antigens for these receptors are not known. Sample: naive CD4+ T cells from blood. The receptors stem from a woman between 40 and 55 years old with type 1 diabetes.

This clone was observed a handful of times. The gene calls are TRBV2 and TRBJ1-6, with D possibly matching TRBD1 (5 bases). V was shortened by 9 bases and J by 9 bases, with 18 bases between the two germline ends. The germline gives CDR1 SNHLY, CDR2 FYNNEI. The CDR3 sequence is 14 residues long. The CDR3 loop reads CASLTAPGGSPLHF. CDR3 in DNA: TGTGCCAGTTTGACAGCGCCCGGTGGTTCACCCCTCCACTTT. Full variable domain (remainder filled in from reference TRBV2 and TRBJ1-6): EPEVTQTPSHQVTQMGQEVILRCVPISNHLYFYWYRQILGQKVEFLVSFYNNEISEKSEIFDDQFSVERPDGSNFTLKIRSTKLEDSAMYFCASLTAPGGSPLHFGNGTRLTVT.

The gene calls are TRBV9 and TRBJ2-1; 7 bases match TRBD1. Germline V gene lookup returns CDR1 SGDLS and CDR2 YYNGEE. The V gene end was trimmed by 0 bases and the J gene end by 11 bases; junction bases not matched to a gene: 20. The CDR3 is made up of 18 amino acids. The CDR3: CASSVAEQGQPAWGQQFF. The CDR3, as DNA: TGTGCCAGCAGCGTAGCCGAACAGGGACAGCCAGCGTGGGGTCAGCAGTTCTTC.

This sequence joins TRBV6-5 and TRBJ1-5; the D is unclear. The CDR3 extends over 12 amino acids. Germline CDR1 reads MNHEY; CDR2 reads SVGAGI. Trimming removed 4 bases at V and 9 bases at J, with 10 bases between. CDR3 region: CASSLPRGPQHF. The CDR3 DNA reads TGTGCCAGCAGTTTGCCGCGGGGGCCCCAGCATTTT.

The rearrangement links TRBV15 to TRBJ1-2; 9 bases line up with TRBD1. V shed 2 bases, J shed 8 bases, and the junction held 15 bases outside the gene matches. The V gene's germline CDR1 is LNHNV and CDR2 YYDKDF (reference sequence). The CDR3 spans 17 residues. The CDR3 protein is CATSRSRDRDVLGGYTF. The CDR3 DNA reads TGTGCCACCAGCAGATCCCGGGACAGGGACGTATTAGGCGGCTACACCTTC.

V is TRBV18 and J is TRBJ2-5, with 9 bases aligning to TRBD2. Germline V CDR1 and CDR2: KGHSH, LQKENI. The CDR3 totals 15 residues. V was pared by 5 bases and J by 3 bases, with 7 bases of the junction left unmatched. The CDR3, as DNA: TGTGCCAGCTCATCCTTTAGCGGGGGAGAAGAGACCCAGTACTTC. Translating it yields CASSSFSGGEETQYF.

This clone has only a few counts. The rearrangement uses TRBV2 and TRBJ2-5, with TRBD2 matching over 9 bases. V was clipped by 4 bases and J by 1 base; unmatched bases: 4. The germline CDR1 and CDR2 sequences are SNHLY and FYNNEI. This CDR3 is built from 15 residues. CDR3 region: CASSGLAVPQETQYF. CDR3 nucleotides: TGTGCCAGCAGTGGACTAGCGGTTCCCCAAGAGACCCAGTACTTC.

This clone was counted a few times. The chain carries TRBV7-9 and TRBJ2-3; no reliable D call. Germline values: CDR1 SEHNR, CDR2 FQNEAQ (reference sequence). CDR3 length: 15 residues. The ends were cut back, 1 base at V and 5 bases at J, with 13 bases in the middle. The CDR3 sequence is CASSLDSRLGDTQYF. The CDR3 DNA reads TGTGCCAGCAGCTTAGACAGCCGATTGGGAGATACGCAGTATTTT.

The chain is built from TRBV5-1 and TRBJ1-5; D may be TRBD1 (5 bases). CDR1 and CDR2 (germline): SGHRS, YFSETQ. Trimming stripped 3 bases from V and 3 bases from J, with 7 bases between. The CDR3 contains 13 residues. The CDR3 DNA reads as TGCGCCAGCAGCTCGGGGGACAATCAGCCCCAGCATTTT. As protein: CASSSGDNQPQHF.

Written as DNA, the CDR3 is TGTGCCAGCAGCATAACAGAATCCCAAGAGACCCAGTACTTC. It codes for CASSITESQETQYF. The chain couples TRBV7-2 to TRBJ2-5; D remains ambiguous. The CDR3 extends over 14 amino acids. Germline V gives CDR1 SGHTA, CDR2 FQGNSA. V was pared by 5 bases and J by 1 base, with 11 bases between.

This clone was recorded once. The chain uses TRBV6-6 and TRBJ1-4; weak D call: TRBD1 (5 bases). Germline values: CDR1 MNHNY, CDR2 SVGAGI (reference sequence). V dropped 8 bases and J dropped 3 bases, with 19 bases sitting between them. The CDR3 spans 16 residues. CDR3 coding DNA: TGTGCCAGCGCGGTGGGCAGGGCTACGTCTAATGAAAAACTGTTTTTT. This sequence encodes CASAVGRATSNEKLFF.

This clone was recorded a few times. The genes are TRBV5-1 and TRBJ2-4, with D possibly matching TRBD1 (5 bases). Germline V CDR1 and CDR2: SGHRS, YFSETQ. The CDR3 length is 13 residues. Trimming took 2 bases from V and 5 from J, leaving 8 bases between them. The CDR3 region has the DNA TGCGCCAGCAGCTTTGGACAACAAAACATTCAGTACTTC. It translates to CASSFGQQNIQYF.

V is TRBV5-6 and J is TRBJ2-1, with D possibly being TRBD2 (6 bases). Germline CDR1 and CDR2: SGHDT and YYEEEE. The CDR3 totals 16 residues. Trimming stripped 4 bases from V and 0 bases from J, with 14 bases between. The CDR3, as DNA: TGTGCCAGCAGCGGGGGGACTGGAAGCTCCTACAATGAGCAGTTCTTC. Its protein product is CASSGGTGSSYNEQFF.